Below, 13 T cell receptor beta chains from the same sample are listed, as sequenced in a study of shared clonotypes between healthy human individuals. Produced via immunoSEQ multiplex PCR; TCRdb's table is partial and in-frame only. The data hold about 520,000 clones, with over 70% observed a single time. The specimen sequenced was PBMCs. The receptors were gathered from a woman in her thirties or forties in good health. Some clones in this sample may be carry-over from other donors' samples.

This chain links TRBV6-5 with TRBJ2-1, with D possibly TRBD2 on 6 matching bases. V was cut by 8 bases and J by 4 bases, with 9 bases left in between. Germline CDR1 and CDR2: MNHEY and SVGAGI. The CDR3 covers 12 residues. CDR3: CASAGLYNEQFF. The CDR3 bases are TGTGCCAGCGCGGGACTTTACAATGAGCAGTTCTTC.

The J gene is TRBJ2-7, the V gene TRBV9; 8 bases line up with TRBD2. The V and J ends lost 7 bases and 2 bases, in that order; junction bases with no gene match: 11. From germline, CDR1 is SGDLS and CDR2 YYNGEE. The CDR3 is made up of 15 amino acids. CDR3 in DNA: TGTGCCAGCGGCCCTTCTAGCGGGTCTACCTACGAGCAGTACTTC. This translates into CASGPSSGSTYEQYF.

The rearrangement joins TRBV5-4 to TRBJ2-5, with D possibly TRBD2 on 6 matching bases. The CDR3 has 14 amino acids. Germline-derived CDR1 and CDR2 are SGHNT and YYREEE (reference sequence). Trimming stripped 4 bases from V and 2 bases from J, with 12 bases between. The CDR3 loop is CASSTGLQQETQYF. The CDR3 DNA reads TGTGCCAGCAGCACGGGACTCCAACAAGAGACCCAGTACTTC.

Concerning this clone: The same CDR3 can be traced to other DNA sequences in this sample. The chain has TRBV5-4 and TRBJ2-7; 10 nucleotides align to TRBD2. The V and J ends lost 0 bases and 3 bases, in that order; junction bases with no gene match: 3. The CDR3 length is 15 residues. CDR1 is SGHNT, CDR2 YYREEE, per germline (reference sequence). The CDR3 reads CASSLGLAGDYEQYF. CDR3 sequence (DNA): TGTGCCAGCAGCTTGGGTCTAGCGGGGGACTACGAGCAGTACTTC. Combining the CDR3 with reference TRBV5-4 and TRBJ2-7 gives the whole variable domain ETGVTQSPTHLIKTRGQQVTLRCSSQSGHNTVSWYQQALGQGPQFIFQYYREEENGRGNFPPRFSGLQFPNYSSELNVNALELDDSALYLCASSLGLAGDYEQYFGPGTRLTVT.

This clone was seen repeatedly, ten times or more. The same CDR3 can be traced to other DNA sequences in this sample. The V and J genes are TRBV27 and TRBJ2-7, with 8 bases lining up with TRBD2. Germline V gives CDR1 MNHEY, CDR2 SMNVEV (reference sequence). V was clipped by 5 bases and J by 3 bases; unmatched bases: 6. The CDR3 has 14 amino acids. The CDR3 spells CASSLAGPNYEQYF. CDR3 bases: TGTGCCAGCAGTCTAGCGGGCCCTAACTACGAGCAGTACTTC.

This rearrangement joins TRBV9 to TRBJ1-3; D unresolved. V was trimmed by 4 bases and J by 2 bases, leaving 7 bases between them. Germline-derived CDR1 and CDR2 are SGDLS and YYNGEE. The CDR3 covers 13 residues. The CDR3 sequence is CASSRTAGNTIYF. Here the CDR3 DNA reads TGTGCCAGCAGCCGGACCGCTGGAAACACCATATATTTT.

On this clone: The sample carries other DNA sequences with the same CDR3. The J gene is TRBJ2-5, the V gene TRBV5-1; 10 bases agree with TRBD2. The ends lost 0 bases at V and 5 bases at J; junction bases unmatched: 4. Germline V gives CDR1 SGHRS, CDR2 YFSETQ. This CDR3 contains 15 residues. The CDR3 coding sequence is TGCGCCAGCAGCTTGGGACTAGCGGGCGGGGAGACCCAGTACTTC. It is translated as CASSLGLAGGETQYF.

The table lists this clone with a count of one. With a far larger clone one base away, a read error is the likely cause. The rearrangement uses TRBV18 and TRBJ2-5, with D perhaps TRBD1 (6 bases). Trimming pared 2 bases from V and 5 bases from J, leaving 12 bases between. Germline lookup yields CDR1 KGHSH and CDR2 LQKENI. CDR3 length equals 14 residues. The CDR3 region is CASSPTGSGETQYF. CDR3 nucleotides: TGTGCCAGCTCACCAACAGGGTCAGGGGAGACCCAGTACTTC.

Comments on this clone: With a far larger clone one base away, a read error is the likely cause. The CDR3 loop is CASSEWGTGSNQPQYF. CDR3 DNA sequence: TGTGCCAGCAGTGAATGGGGGACAGGCAGCAATCAGCCCCAGTATTTT. This sequence joins TRBV6-1 and TRBJ1-5; 8 nucleotides align to TRBD1. The DNA end is a closer match to TRBJ2-3, so the J assignment may be wrong. CDR1 MNHNS and CDR2 SASEGT come from the germline V gene. This CDR3 has 16 amino acids.

The chain has TRBV5-8 and TRBJ2-5; TRBD1 aligns across 9 bases. V shed 4 bases and J 5 bases; nucleotides not matched to a gene: 12. Germline loops: CDR1 SGHTS, CDR2 YDEGEE. This CDR3 spans 16 amino acids. This CDR3 reads CASSRPVTGGGETQYF. In nucleotides, the CDR3 is TGTGCCAGCAGCCGACCAGTAACAGGGGGCGGGGAGACCCAGTACTTC.

The J gene is TRBJ1-4, the V gene TRBV15; no reliable D call. Germline V gene data show CDR1 as LNHNV and CDR2 as YYDKDF (reference sequence). This CDR3 spans 15 amino acids. V was trimmed by 2 bases and J by 0 bases, leaving 7 bases between them. Written as DNA, the CDR3 is TGTGCCACCAGCAGACCCATCGCAACTAATGAAAAACTGTTTTTT. It translates to CATSRPIATNEKLFF.

The genes are TRBV7-2 and TRBJ2-7, with TRBD2 matching 9 bases. CDR3 length: 14 residues. CDR1 is SGHTA and CDR2 is FQGNSA in the germline V gene. V was pared by 5 bases and J by 5 bases, with 7 bases of the junction left unmatched. The CDR3 bases are TGTGCCAGCAGCCCAATCCTAGCGGGGCACGAGCAGTACTTC. This encodes CASSPILAGHEQYF.

The chain joins TRBV30 to TRBJ1-1, with TRBD1 matching over 9 bases. The germline CDR1 and CDR2 sequences are GTSNPN and SVGIG (reference sequence). With 0 bases clipped from V and 7 bases from J, the junction kept 6 bases outside the gene matches. The CDR3 spans 14 residues. The CDR3 DNA is TGTGCCTGGAGTGTAACAGGGGGCCGGGGTGAAGCTTTCTTT. Protein: CAWSVTGGRGEAFF.